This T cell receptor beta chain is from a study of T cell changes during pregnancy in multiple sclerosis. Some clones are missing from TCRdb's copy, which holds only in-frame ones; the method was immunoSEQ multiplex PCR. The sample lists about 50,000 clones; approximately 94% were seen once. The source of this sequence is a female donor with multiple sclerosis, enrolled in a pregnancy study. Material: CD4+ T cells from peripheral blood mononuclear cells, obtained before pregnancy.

CDR3 protein: CSAGRETQYF. The CDR3, as DNA: TGCAGTGCTGGCAGAGAGACCCAGTACTTC. The V and J genes are TRBV20-1 and TRBJ2-5, with D unclear. CDR1 DFQATT and CDR2 SNEGSKA come from the germline V gene (reference sequence). This CDR3 has 10 residues. Trimming took 5 bases from V and 4 from J, leaving 5 bases between them.